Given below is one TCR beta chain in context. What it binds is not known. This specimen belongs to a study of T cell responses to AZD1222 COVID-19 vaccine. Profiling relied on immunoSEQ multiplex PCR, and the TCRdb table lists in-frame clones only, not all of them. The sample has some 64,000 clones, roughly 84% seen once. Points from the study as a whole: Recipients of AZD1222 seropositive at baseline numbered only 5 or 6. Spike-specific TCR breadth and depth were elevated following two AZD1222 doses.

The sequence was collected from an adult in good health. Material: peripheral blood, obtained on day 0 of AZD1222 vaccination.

The CDR3 bases are TGCGCCAGCAGCGCGCACAGGGAAAACCACTATGGCTACACCTTC. Protein sequence: CASSAHRENHYGYTF. The chain is built from TRBV5-1 and TRBJ1-2; possibly TRBD1 for D (6 bases). This CDR3 has 15 residues. Looked up from germline, CDR1 is SGHRS and CDR2 is YFSETQ. V lost 4 bases, J lost 3 bases, and 16 bases lay in between.